The clone carrying this T cell receptor beta chain was recorded many times. iRepertoire HTBI primers and Arm-PCR of CDR3 regions built TCR beta libraries. Authors' methods: Across samples, 50 to 75 TRBV and about 13 TRBJ segments were found. A single record per CDR3 protein comes from TCRdb applying MiXCR to the multiplex PCR reads. The V and J calls follow TCRdb's processing rather than the paper's. The sample includes roughly 500,000 distinct CDR3 sequences, 22% of them seen just once. This record belongs to a study of regulatory T cells in long-lasting Graves disease. Regarding time point: persistent/refractory GD, antithyroid drugs over 5 years with positive TRAb. Researchers made the TCR library from RNA that was extracted from PBMCs. This CDR3 has 14 residues. V dropped 1 base and J dropped 6 bases, with 12 bases sitting between them. In germline, CDR1 is MDHEN, CDR2 SYDVKM.

The receptor's source is a female donor with Graves disease. This specimen was peripheral blood mononuclear cells (PBMCs), taken when the disease was refractory, from a patient treated with antithyroid drugs. V gene TRBV28 combines with J gene TRBJ1-2; D is possibly TRBD1 (6 bases). CDR3 coding DNA: TGTGCCAGCAGTTTATTACTGGGGGGCGATGGCTACACCTTC. Protein: CASSLLLGGDGYTF.